The 24 T cell receptor beta chains in this list originate from one sample, sequenced in a study of T cell repertoires in cytomegalovirus infection. A single record per CDR3 protein comes from TCRdb applying MiXCR to the reads. The sample lists under 350,000 distinct CDR3 sequences; about 9.2% were seen once. The sequenced material came from PBMCs. The receptors shown here come from a human donor in good health (CMV status not recorded). Some clones in this sample may be carry-over from other donors' samples.

This clonotype was counted many times. The chain links TRBV20-1 to TRBJ2-6; D is unclear. Trimming shortened V by 5 bases and J by 1 base, and 6 bases separated the two germline ends. This CDR3 is built from 13 residues. The germline CDR1 and CDR2 sequences are DFQATT and SNEGSKA (reference sequence). The CDR3 loop is CSALRSGANVLTF. CDR3 nucleotides: TGCAGTGCTCTGCGGTCTGGGGCCAACGTCCTGACTTTC.

The sample holds many counts of this clonotype. The rearrangement uses TRBV10-3 and TRBJ1-1; no reliable D call. The length of the CDR3 is 12 residues. V was trimmed by 10 bases and J by 3 bases, leaving 12 bases between them. Germline CDR1 and CDR2: ENHRY and SYGVKD. CDR3 DNA sequence: TGTGCCACCGCTCCCAGCCACACTGAAGCTTTCTTT. This translates into CATAPSHTEAFF.

V usage is TRBV9 and J usage is TRBJ2-6, with TRBD2 identical over 9 bases. V lost 4 bases, J lost 0 bases, and 8 bases stayed unmatched. The CDR3 has 18 residues. CDR1 is SGDLS, CDR2 YYNGEE, per germline. The CDR3 reads CASSLRGRELSGANVLTF. The CDR3 region has the DNA TGTGCCAGCAGCCTCCGCGGGAGGGAACTCTCTGGGGCCAACGTCCTGACTTTC.

This clonotype was seen many times. The rearrangement links TRBV7-2 to TRBJ2-3, with TRBD2 matching 7 bases. J lost 7 bases, V lost 5 bases, and 15 bases had no gene match. The germline V gene encodes CDR1 SGHTA and CDR2 FQGNSA. CDR3 length: 16 amino acids. Written as DNA, the CDR3 is TGTGCCAGCAGCCGCGGGCCCAGCGGGGAGCGCTATACGCAGTATTTT. It is translated as CASSRGPSGERYTQYF.

This clonotype has ten or more counts. CDR3 in amino acids: CASSPAIYEQYV. The CDR3 DNA is TGTGCCAGCAGCCCCGCTATCTACGAGCAGTACGTC. The V call is TRBV6-2 or TRBV6-3, the J call TRBJ2-7, with no clear D. The CDR3 loop spans 12 amino acids. Trimming shortened V by 6 bases and J by 3 bases, and 9 bases separated the two germline ends. Germline CDR1 reads MNHEY; CDR2 reads SVGEGT.

This clonotype was observed a handful of times. The J gene is TRBJ2-5, the V gene TRBV20-1; TRBD1 might be the D (6 bases). The V and J ends lost 2 bases and 2 bases respectively, with 15 bases between them. From germline, CDR1 is DFQATT and CDR2 SNEGSKA (reference sequence). CDR3 size: 15 residues. CDR3 in DNA: TGCAGTGCTAGATTCCGACAGGCAAATCAAGAGACCCAGTACTTC. Amino acid sequence: CSARFRQANQETQYF.

This clonotype was recorded a few times. The V call is TRBV25-1, the J call TRBJ2-5; TRBD1 might be the D (5 bases). The V and J ends lost 4 bases and 0 bases respectively, with 12 bases between them. CDR3 length equals 15 residues. Germline assignment: CDR1 MGHDK and CDR2 SYGVNS. CDR3 bases: TGTGCCAGCAGTGTTTGGACACCTAACCAAGAGACCCAGTACTTC. This encodes CASSVWTPNQETQYF.

In the case of this clonotype: A much larger clonotype is one base distant, so this may be a read error. The chain is built from TRBV15 and TRBJ1-1; D is unresolved. CDR1 and CDR2 (germline): LNHNV, YYDKDF (reference sequence). CDR3 length: 15 amino acids. The ends were cut back, 0 bases at V and 4 bases at J, with 12 bases in the middle. DNA for the CDR3: TGTGCCACCAGCAGAGATAAGGAAAAAGCCACTGAAGCTTTCTTT. As protein: CATSRDKEKATEAFF.

This clonotype was observed many times. The J gene is TRBJ2-5, the V gene TRBV7-2; D ambiguous. The V gene's germline CDR1 is SGHTA and CDR2 FQGNSA. V lost 1 base, J lost 2 bases, and 11 bases lay in between. The CDR3 is 15 residues long. In nucleotides, the CDR3 is TGTGCCAGCAGCTTAGACCTGGGATTACAAGAGACCCAGTACTTC. Protein: CASSLDLGLQETQYF.

This clonotype was seen ten or more times. The chain has TRBV14 and TRBJ1-3, with D maybe TRBD1 (5 bases). Germline V gene data show CDR1 as SGHDN and CDR2 as FVKESK. The CDR3 is made up of 17 amino acids. V was trimmed by 4 bases and J by 2 bases, leaving 18 bases between them. CDR3 residues: CASSRGRGRVTGNTIYF. CDR3 DNA sequence: TGTGCCAGCAGCCGGGGTCGGGGCAGGGTGACTGGAAACACCATATATTTT.

This clonotype was observed many times. The rearrangement links TRBV19 to TRBJ2-1; D might be TRBD2 (6 bases). Germline V CDR1 and CDR2: LNHDA, SQIVND (reference sequence). V was clipped by 10 bases and J by 0 bases, with 16 bases between them. CDR3 size: 15 residues. The CDR3, as DNA: TGTGCCACCTCATACGGGACTCTCTCCTACAATGAGCAGTTCTTC. The encoded protein is CATSYGTLSYNEQFF. Variable domain in full (rest from reference TRBV19 and TRBJ2-1): DGGITQSPKYLFRKEGQNVTLSCEQNLNHDAMYWYRQDPGQGLRLIYYSQIVNDFQKGDIAEGYSVSREKKESFPLTVTSAQKNPTAFYLCATSYGTLSYNEQFFGPGTRLTVL.

In its sample, this clonotype was seen many times. The CDR3 nucleotides read TGTGCCAGCAGCTTAGCTGGGACAGCACAAAATTCACCCCTCCACTTT. This sequence encodes CASSLAGTAQNSPLHF. The chain couples TRBV7-9 to TRBJ1-6; 7 bases are a match to TRBD1. V shed 0 bases and J 7 bases; nucleotides not matched to a gene: 6. This CDR3 contains 16 residues. Germline CDR1 reads SEHNR; CDR2 reads FQNEAQ (reference sequence).

In this sample, this clonotype turned up many times. This chain connects TRBV6-2 or TRBV6-3 to TRBJ2-2, with 7 bases fitting TRBD1. V lost 4 bases, J lost 1 base, and 12 bases stayed unmatched. CDR1 MNHEY and CDR2 SVGEGT come from the germline V gene. The CDR3 covers 18 residues. Here the CDR3 reads CASSFYLGQAVNTGELFF. The CDR3, as DNA: TGTGCCAGCAGTTTCTACCTCGGACAGGCCGTGAACACCGGGGAGCTGTTTTTT.

This clonotype was observed many times. The rearrangement links TRBV7-2 to TRBJ2-7, with D possibly matching TRBD2 (6 bases). CDR1 and CDR2 (germline): SGHTA, FQGNSA. Trimming removed 3 bases at V and 0 bases at J, with 9 bases between. This CDR3 has 14 residues. The CDR3 sequence is CASSFGGSSYEQYV. The CDR3 nucleotides read TGTGCCAGCAGCTTTGGGGGGAGCTCCTACGAGCAGTACGTC.

This clonotype came up many times. For the CDR3, the DNA is TGTGCCAGCCCCTCGGGAGGGACACAGAACACCGGGGAGCTGTTTTTT. Translation: CASPSGGTQNTGELFF. This chain connects TRBV6-2 or TRBV6-3 to TRBJ2-2; 8 bases line up with TRBD2. Germline V gene lookup returns CDR1 MNHEY and CDR2 SVGEGT. This CDR3 region has 16 residues. V lost 8 bases to trimming and J lost 1 base; unmatched junction nucleotides: 9.

This clonotype showed up just a few times. This chain connects TRBV15 to TRBJ2-7, with 7 bases aligning to TRBD1. Losses at the gene ends were 5 bases for V and 2 bases for J; bases not matched to a gene: 9. The CDR3 is 15 amino acids. The germline V gene encodes CDR1 LNHNV and CDR2 YYDKDF (reference sequence). CDR3 bases: TGTGCCACCAGCCAATTTAAACAGGGGACCTACGAGCAGTACTTC. This encodes CATSQFKQGTYEQYF.

Ten or more counts support this clonotype. V usage is TRBV28 and J usage is TRBJ1-1; D remains ambiguous. The germline V gene has CDR1 MDHEN and CDR2 SYDVKM. The CDR3 has 11 amino acids. V lost 4 bases and J lost 6, with 6 bases in between. The CDR3 sequence: CASSSPSEAFF. The CDR3 nucleotides are TGTGCCAGCAGTTCCCCTTCTGAAGCTTTCTTT. The full variable domain, its missing parts supplied by reference TRBV28 and TRBJ1-1, is DVKVTQSSRYLVKRTGEKVFLECVQDMDHENMFWYRQDPGLGLRLIYFSYDVKMKEKGDIPEGYSVSREKKERFSLILESASTNQTSMYLCASSSPSEAFFGQGTRLTVV.

This clonotype was recorded at least ten times. V usage is TRBV15 and J usage is TRBJ2-2, with D possibly matching TRBD2 (6 bases). Trimming shortened V by 7 bases and J by 2 bases, and 17 bases separated the two germline ends. The CDR3 sequence is 16 residues long. Per the germline V gene, CDR1 is LNHNV and CDR2 is YYDKDF (reference sequence). Here the CDR3 DNA reads TGTGCCACCACCGGAGACCGGGACTCTAACACCGGGGAGCTGTTTTTT. This codes for CATTGDRDSNTGELFF.

This clonotype occurred many times. The V call is TRBV7-6, the J call TRBJ2-5; TRBD1 might be the D (5 bases). The CDR3 spans 14 residues. The V gene lost 3 bases and the J gene lost 3 bases, with 11 bases spanning the gap. In germline, CDR1 is SGHVS, CDR2 FNYEAQ. CDR3 DNA sequence: TGTGCCAGCAGCTTTGGGGCAGGGAAAGAGACCCAGTACTTC. Translation: CASSFGAGKETQYF.

This clonotype appeared many times. The chain joins TRBV4-2 to TRBJ2-7, with unresolved D. CDR1 is LGHNA, CDR2 YNFKEQ, per germline. The germline V and J ends were trimmed by 0 bases and 3 bases, with 12 bases remaining between them. CDR3 length: 15 residues. The CDR3 region has the DNA TGTGCCAGCAGCCAAGAAAGGGATCGCTACTACGAGCAGTACTTC. It specifies CASSQERDRYYEQYF.

At least ten counts were recorded for this clonotype. The V call is TRBV18, the J call TRBJ2-5; 9 bases are a match to TRBD2. The CDR3 consists of 15 residues. CDR1 is KGHSH and CDR2 is LQKENI in the germline V gene. Trimming took 3 bases from V and 3 from J; bases not matched to a gene: 5. CDR3 sequence reads: CASSPRLAGKETQYF. For the CDR3, the DNA is TGTGCCAGCTCACCGCGGCTAGCGGGAAAAGAGACCCAGTACTTC.

This clonotype was detected only a few times. This chain joins TRBV12-3 or TRBV12-4 and TRBJ1-2; 8 bases are a match to TRBD1. V lost 5 bases and J lost 1; bases outside the gene matches: 12. The CDR3 is 17 residues long. The CDR3 DNA follows: TGTGCCAGCAGTCCCAGGGCAGGGGGCCACGTTAACTATGGCTACACCTTC. Protein product: CASSPRAGGHVNYGYTF.

The chain uses TRBV7-9 and TRBJ2-1; D not resolved. Germline loops: CDR1 SEHNR, CDR2 FQNEAQ (reference sequence). The V end lost 2 bases, the J end lost 8 bases, and 10 bases lay between the germline ends. The CDR3 is 13 amino acids. CDR3 sequence reads: CASSLRLVDEQFF. The CDR3 DNA follows: TGTGCCAGCAGCTTACGTCTGGTAGATGAGCAGTTCTTC.

This clonotype has ten or more counts. The chain joins TRBV11-2 to TRBJ2-2; 10 bases match TRBD1. From germline, CDR1 is SGHAT and CDR2 FQNNGV. CDR3 length: 16 residues. J was trimmed by 4 bases and V by 5 bases; bases with no gene match: 7. In DNA, the CDR3 is TGTGCCAGCAGCCTATGGACAGGGGGGGGCACCGGGGAGCTGTTTTTT. It specifies CASSLWTGGGTGELFF.